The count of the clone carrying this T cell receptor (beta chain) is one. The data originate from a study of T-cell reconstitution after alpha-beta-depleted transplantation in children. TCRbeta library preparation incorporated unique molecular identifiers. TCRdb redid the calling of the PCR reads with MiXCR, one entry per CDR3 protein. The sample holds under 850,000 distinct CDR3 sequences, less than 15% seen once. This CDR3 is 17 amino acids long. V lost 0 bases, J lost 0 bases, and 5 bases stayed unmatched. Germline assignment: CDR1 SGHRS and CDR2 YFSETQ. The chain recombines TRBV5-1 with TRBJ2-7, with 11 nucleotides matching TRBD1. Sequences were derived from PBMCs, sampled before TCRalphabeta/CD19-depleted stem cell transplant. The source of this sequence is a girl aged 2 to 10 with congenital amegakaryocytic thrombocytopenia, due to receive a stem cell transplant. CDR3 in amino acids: CASSLDWDRGVSYEQYF. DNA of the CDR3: TGCGCCAGCAGCTTGGATTGGGACAGGGGGGTCTCCTACGAGCAGTACTTC. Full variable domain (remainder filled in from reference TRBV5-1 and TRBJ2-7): KAGVTQTPRYLIKTRGQQVTLSCSPISGHRSVSWYQQTPGQGLQFLFEYFSETQRNKGNFPGRFSGRQFSNSRSEMNVSTLELGDSALYLCASSLDWDRGVSYEQYFGPGTRLTVT.